Reported below is one T cell receptor beta chain. The sample is drawn from a study of blood T cell repertoires in COVID-19. The V end lost 2 bases, the J end lost 9 bases, and 8 bases lay between the germline ends. Germline CDR1 is SNHLY and CDR2 is FYNNEI. This CDR3 contains 12 residues. Generated by immunoSEQ multiplex PCR, the TCRdb table keeps only in-frame clones and is missing some. Of some 530,000 clones in the sample, 70% to 90% are singletons; the top ten hold 7% to 10%. This TCR derives from an older woman who had recovered from COVID-19. The V call is TRBV2, the J call TRBJ2-1; D uncertain. The sequenced material came from PBMCs or T cells enriched from blood (not recorded which). CDR3 nucleotides: TGTGCCAGCAGTGAACGGAGCTTTGAGCAGTTCTTC. Translating it yields CASSERSFEQFF.